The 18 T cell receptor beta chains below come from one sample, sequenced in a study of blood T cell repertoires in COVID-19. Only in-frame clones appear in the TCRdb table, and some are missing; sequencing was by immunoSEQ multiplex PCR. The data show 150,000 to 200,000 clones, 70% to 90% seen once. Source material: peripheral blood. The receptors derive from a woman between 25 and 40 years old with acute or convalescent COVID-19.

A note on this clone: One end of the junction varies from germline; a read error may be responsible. DNA for the CDR3: TGCAGTGCTAGTAGCTACGATGAGCAGTTCTTC. The encoded protein is CSASSYDEQFF. This chain joins TRBV20-1 and TRBJ2-1; D is ambiguous. Germline CDR1 is DFQATT and CDR2 is SNEGSKA (reference sequence). This CDR3 is 11 amino acids long.

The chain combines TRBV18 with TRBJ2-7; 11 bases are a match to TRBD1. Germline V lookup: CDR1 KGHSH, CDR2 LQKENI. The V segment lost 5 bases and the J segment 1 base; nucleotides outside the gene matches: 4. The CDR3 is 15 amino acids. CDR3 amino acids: CASSYGQGASYEQYF. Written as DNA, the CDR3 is TGTGCCAGCTCATACGGACAGGGGGCTTCCTACGAGCAGTACTTC.

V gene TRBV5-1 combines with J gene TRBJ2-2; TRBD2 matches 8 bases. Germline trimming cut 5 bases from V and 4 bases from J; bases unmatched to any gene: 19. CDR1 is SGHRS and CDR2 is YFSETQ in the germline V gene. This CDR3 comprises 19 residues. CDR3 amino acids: CASSKREFIGSAGTGELFF. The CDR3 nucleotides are TGCGCCAGCAGTAAGCGGGAGTTTATAGGTTCAGCCGGCACCGGGGAGCTGTTTTTT.

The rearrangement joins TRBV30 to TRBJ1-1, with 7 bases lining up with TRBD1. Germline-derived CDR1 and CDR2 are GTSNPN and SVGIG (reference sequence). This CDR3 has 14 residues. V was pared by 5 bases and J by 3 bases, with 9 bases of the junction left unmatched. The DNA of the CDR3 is TGTGCCTGGCACAGGGGCCTATCGGACACTGAAGCTTTCTTT. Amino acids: CAWHRGLSDTEAFF.

The CDR3 reads CASSLGLDLDEQFF. Written as DNA, the CDR3 is TGTGCCAGCAGCCTGGGACTAGATTTGGATGAGCAGTTCTTC. The gene calls are TRBV3-1 (or the pseudogene TRBV3-2) and TRBJ2-1; 8 bases are shared with TRBD2. The CDR3 consists of 14 residues. Trimming removed 4 bases from V and 8 bases from J; junction bases left unmatched: 7. From germline, CDR1 is LGHDT and CDR2 YNNKEL (reference sequence).

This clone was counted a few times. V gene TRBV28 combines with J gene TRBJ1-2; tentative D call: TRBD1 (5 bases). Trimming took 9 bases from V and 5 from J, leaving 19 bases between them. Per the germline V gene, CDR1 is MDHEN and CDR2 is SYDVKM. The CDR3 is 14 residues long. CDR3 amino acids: CASSGGEVKYGYTF. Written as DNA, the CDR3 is TGTGCCAGTTCGGGGGGGGAAGTAAAGTATGGCTACACCTTC.

DNA of the CDR3: TGTGCCAGCAGCTTATCCCAGGGGAACCCAGCTTTCTTT. This codes for CASSLSQGNPAFF. The chain uses TRBV7-9 and TRBJ1-1, with D maybe TRBD1 (6 bases). V lost 2 bases to trimming and J lost 10 bases, with 14 bases between them. Germline loops: CDR1 SEHNR, CDR2 FQNEAQ (reference sequence). This CDR3 has 13 residues.

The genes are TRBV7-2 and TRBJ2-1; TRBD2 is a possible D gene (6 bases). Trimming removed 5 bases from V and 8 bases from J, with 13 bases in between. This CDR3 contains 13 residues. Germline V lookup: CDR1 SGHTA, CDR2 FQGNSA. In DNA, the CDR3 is TGTGCCAGCAGCACCCACGGGGGAGATGAGCAGTTCTTC. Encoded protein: CASSTHGGDEQFF.

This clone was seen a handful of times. The CDR3 nucleotides are TGTGCCAGCAGCTCCGAGGCTTTGGGTGAGCAGTTCTTC. Its translation: CASSSEALGEQFF. This rearrangement joins TRBV7-2 to TRBJ2-1; D is unresolved. Trimming pared 4 bases from V and 9 bases from J, leaving 13 bases between. Germline CDR1 and CDR2: SGHTA and FQGNSA. The CDR3 extends over 13 amino acids.

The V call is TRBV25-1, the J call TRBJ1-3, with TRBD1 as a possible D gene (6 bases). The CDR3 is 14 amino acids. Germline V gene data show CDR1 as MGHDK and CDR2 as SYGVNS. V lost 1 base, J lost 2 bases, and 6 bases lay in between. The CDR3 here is CASSEWTAGNTIYF. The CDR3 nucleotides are TGTGCCAGCAGTGAATGGACAGCTGGAAACACCATATATTTT.

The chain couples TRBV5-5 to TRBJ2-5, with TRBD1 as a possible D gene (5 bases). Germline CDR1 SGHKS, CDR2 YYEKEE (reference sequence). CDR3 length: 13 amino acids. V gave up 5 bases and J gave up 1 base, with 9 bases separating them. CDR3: CASRQGVQETQYF. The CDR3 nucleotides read TGTGCCAGCAGACAAGGGGTCCAAGAGACCCAGTACTTC.

The CDR3 spells CASSGTSLHNEQFF. CDR3 nucleotide sequence: TGTGCCAGCAGTGGAACTTCACTACACAATGAGCAGTTCTTC. The V and J genes are TRBV28 and TRBJ2-1, with unresolved D. The CDR3 is made up of 14 amino acids. The V and J ends lost 5 bases and 5 bases respectively, with 13 bases between them. Per germline, CDR1 MDHEN and CDR2 SYDVKM.

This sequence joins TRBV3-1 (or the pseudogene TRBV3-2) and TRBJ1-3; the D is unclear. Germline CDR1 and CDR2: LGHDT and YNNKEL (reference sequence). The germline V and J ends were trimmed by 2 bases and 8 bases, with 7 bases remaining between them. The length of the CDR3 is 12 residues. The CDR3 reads CASSQSEDTIYF. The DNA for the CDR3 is TGTGCCAGCAGCCAATCTGAGGACACCATATATTTT.

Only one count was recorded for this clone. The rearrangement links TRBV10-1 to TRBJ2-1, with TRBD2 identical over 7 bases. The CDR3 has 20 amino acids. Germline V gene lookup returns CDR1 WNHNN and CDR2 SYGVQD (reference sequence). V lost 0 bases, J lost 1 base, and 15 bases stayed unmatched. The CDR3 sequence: CASSESRLAAVDGSYNEQFF. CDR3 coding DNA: TGCGCCAGCAGTGAGTCCCGGCTAGCGGCAGTGGATGGGTCCTACAATGAGCAGTTCTTC.

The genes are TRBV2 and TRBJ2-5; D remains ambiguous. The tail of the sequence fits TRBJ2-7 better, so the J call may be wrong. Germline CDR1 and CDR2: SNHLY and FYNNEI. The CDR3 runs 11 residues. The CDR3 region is CASSVDYEQYF. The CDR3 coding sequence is TGTGCCAGCAGTGTAGATTACGAGCAGTACTTC.

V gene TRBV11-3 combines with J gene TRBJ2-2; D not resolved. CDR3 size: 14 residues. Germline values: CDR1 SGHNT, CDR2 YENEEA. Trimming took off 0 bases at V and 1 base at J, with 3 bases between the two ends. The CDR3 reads CASSLDWNTGELFF. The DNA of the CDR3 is TGTGCCAGCAGCTTAGACTGGAACACCGGGGAGCTGTTTTTT.

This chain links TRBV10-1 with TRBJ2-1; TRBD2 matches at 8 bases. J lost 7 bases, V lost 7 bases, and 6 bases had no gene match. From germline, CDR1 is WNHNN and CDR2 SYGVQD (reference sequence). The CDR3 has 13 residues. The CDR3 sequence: CASKIGGGNEQFF. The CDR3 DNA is TGCGCCAGCAAGATCGGGGGGGGAAATGAGCAGTTCTTC.

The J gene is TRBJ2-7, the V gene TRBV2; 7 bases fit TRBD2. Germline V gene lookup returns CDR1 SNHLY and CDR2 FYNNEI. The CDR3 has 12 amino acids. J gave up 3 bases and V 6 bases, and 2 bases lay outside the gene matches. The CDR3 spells CASRGEGYEQYF. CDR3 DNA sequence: TGTGCCAGCAGAGGGGAGGGCTACGAGCAGTACTTC.